This TCR beta chain was recorded in a study of blood T cell repertoires in COVID-19. Study-wide context: Both acute and convalescent COVID-19 samples were obtained from the United States, Italy and Spain. Sample material is recorded as cDNA or gDNA derived from T cells, B-cell-depleted T cells, or PBMCs.

V was cut by 3 bases and J by 6 bases, with 8 bases left in between. The CDR3 runs 12 residues. How the authors handled the data: Amplification with reference gene primers provided the estimates of nucleated cell counts. The protocol was immunoSEQ multiplex PCR, while the TCRdb copy is restricted to in-frame clones and leaves out a portion. Clonal size and the V and J genes are those of that table, whereas D and trimming came from the DNA. The sample shows approximately 100,000 clones, roughly 80% of them seen only once. Sequencing input: peripheral blood. This sequence joins TRBV12-3 or TRBV12-4 and TRBJ1-2, with unresolved D. The clonotype was recovered from a human donor in a cohort sampled during active COVID-19. The CDR3 coding sequence is TGTGCCAGCAGTTTTGCGACTGATGGCTACACCTTC. Its translation is CASSFATDGYTF.